This T cell receptor beta chain was sequenced in a study of T cell repertoires in cytomegalovirus infection. On the study more broadly: CMV infection and matching HLA type were both indicated by public TCR beta signatures. General study results and limits: Summed frequency of shared TCR beta families picked out CMV carriers who also had the relevant HLA. CMV-specific HLA-C-restricted TCR beta clonotypes dominated the ex vivo response.

This CDR3 is 15 amino acids long. CDR1 is SGHTA, CDR2 FQGNSA, per germline. Trimming pared 3 bases from V and 6 bases from J, leaving 17 bases between. Concerning this clonotype: Its antigen remains unknown.

MiXCR, applied by TCRdb to the reads, yields one record per CDR3 protein. The sample yields around 230,000 distinct CDR3 sequences, approximately 7% seen once. This TCR was sampled from a human donor in good health (CMV status not recorded). Some clones in this sample may be carry-over from other donors' samples. The J gene is TRBJ1-2, the V gene TRBV7-2; D perhaps matches TRBD1 (5 bases). The material sequenced was PBMCs. In DNA form, the CDR3 reads TGTGCCAGCAGCTTTCCGAACCCAGGGCTCCATGGCTACACCTTC. It specifies CASSFPNPGLHGYTF.